This record concerns one T cell receptor beta chain sequence. The antigen is undetermined. The V and J ends lost 3 bases and 1 base, in that order; junction bases with no gene match: 8. Looked up from germline, CDR1 is SGHRS and CDR2 is YFSETQ. CDR3 length: 17 amino acids. The sample belongs to a study of T cells in Graves' hyperthyroidism and ophthalmopathy. Overall study findings and caveats: Also found in blood were most expanded thyroid clonotypes above 0.001. Ophthalmopathy stood apart from stable hyperthyroidism in a 13 V-J model.

The definition of stable Graves' hyperthyroidism was no ophthalmopathy progression within 18 months. Participants, patients aged 18 to 65, had newly diagnosed hyperthyroidism with a duration under 2 months. The source material, RNA transcripts, was used to amplify TCR beta CDR3 regions. HTBI primers were employed in a first-round RT-PCR of the TCR CDR3. A single record per CDR3 protein comes from TCRdb applying MiXCR to the multiplex PCR reads. This sample yields 96,000 or so distinct CDR3 sequences, of which over 50% are seen a single time; 27% belongs to the top ten. The sequenced material came from blood. This TCR was recovered from a woman between 40 and 50 years old with Graves' hyperthyroidism. The chain combines TRBV5-1 with TRBJ2-2, with TRBD1 matching 8 bases. CDR3: CASSWTWDRKNTGELFF. As DNA, the CDR3 is TGCGCCAGCAGCTGGACATGGGACAGGAAGAACACCGGGGAGCTGTTTTTT.